What follows are 4 T cell receptor beta chains derived from one specimen sequenced in a study of blood T cells in healthy people across ages. A second PCR of roughly 7 to 11 cycles used a sample-barcoded 5' primer and a J-beta primer mix. Via MiXCR, TCRdb re-called the 5' RACE reads, giving one row per CDR3 protein. The sample consists of about 1.5 million distinct CDR3 sequences, roughly 40% of them appearing once. The sequenced material came from blood. The receptors come from a woman aged 18-29 years in good health.

This sequence joins TRBV30 and TRBJ1-2, with D possibly matching TRBD1 (5 bases). This CDR3 contains 10 residues. The V end lost 5 bases, the J end lost 8 bases, and 9 bases lay between the germline ends. Looked up from germline, CDR1 is GTSNPN and CDR2 is SVGIG (reference sequence). CDR3 protein: CAWGAGGYTF. CDR3 DNA sequence: TGTGCCTGGGGGGCAGGGGGCTACACCTTC. Full variable domain (outside the CDR3, taken from reference TRBV30 and TRBJ1-2): SQTIHQWPATLVQPVGSPLSLECTVEGTSNPNLYWYRQAAGRGLQLLFYSVGIGQISSEVPQNLSASRPQDRQFILSSKKLLLSDSGFYLCAWGAGGYTFGSGTRLTVV.

This clonotype was seen only once. The genes are TRBV3-1 and TRBJ1-4, with D unclear. CDR3 length: 13 amino acids. V lost 4 bases and J 6 bases, leaving 9 bases between the germline ends. CDR1 is LGHDT, CDR2 YNNKEL, per germline (reference sequence). The CDR3 here is CASSRKGYEKLFF. The CDR3 coding sequence is TGTGCCAGCAGCCGGAAGGGATATGAAAAACTGTTTTTT.

The genes are TRBV20-1 and TRBJ2-1; D may be TRBD2 (5 bases). The germline CDR1 and CDR2 sequences are DFQATT and SNEGSKA (reference sequence). The length of the CDR3 is 14 residues. V was clipped by 6 bases and J by 0 bases, with 12 bases between them. DNA of the CDR3: TGCAGTGCAGTTGTAGGGAGCTCCTACAATGAGCAGTTCTTC. Translating it yields CSAVVGSSYNEQFF.

The chain uses TRBV27 and TRBJ2-2; tentative D call: TRBD2 (5 bases). CDR3 length: 13 amino acids. Germline lookup yields CDR1 MNHEY and CDR2 SMNVEV (reference sequence). V gave up 6 bases and J gave up 5 bases, with 10 bases separating them. CDR3 nucleotides: TGTGCCAGCAGGGCCTCGGGGACCGGGGAGCTGTTTTTT. Amino acid sequence: CASRASGTGELFF.